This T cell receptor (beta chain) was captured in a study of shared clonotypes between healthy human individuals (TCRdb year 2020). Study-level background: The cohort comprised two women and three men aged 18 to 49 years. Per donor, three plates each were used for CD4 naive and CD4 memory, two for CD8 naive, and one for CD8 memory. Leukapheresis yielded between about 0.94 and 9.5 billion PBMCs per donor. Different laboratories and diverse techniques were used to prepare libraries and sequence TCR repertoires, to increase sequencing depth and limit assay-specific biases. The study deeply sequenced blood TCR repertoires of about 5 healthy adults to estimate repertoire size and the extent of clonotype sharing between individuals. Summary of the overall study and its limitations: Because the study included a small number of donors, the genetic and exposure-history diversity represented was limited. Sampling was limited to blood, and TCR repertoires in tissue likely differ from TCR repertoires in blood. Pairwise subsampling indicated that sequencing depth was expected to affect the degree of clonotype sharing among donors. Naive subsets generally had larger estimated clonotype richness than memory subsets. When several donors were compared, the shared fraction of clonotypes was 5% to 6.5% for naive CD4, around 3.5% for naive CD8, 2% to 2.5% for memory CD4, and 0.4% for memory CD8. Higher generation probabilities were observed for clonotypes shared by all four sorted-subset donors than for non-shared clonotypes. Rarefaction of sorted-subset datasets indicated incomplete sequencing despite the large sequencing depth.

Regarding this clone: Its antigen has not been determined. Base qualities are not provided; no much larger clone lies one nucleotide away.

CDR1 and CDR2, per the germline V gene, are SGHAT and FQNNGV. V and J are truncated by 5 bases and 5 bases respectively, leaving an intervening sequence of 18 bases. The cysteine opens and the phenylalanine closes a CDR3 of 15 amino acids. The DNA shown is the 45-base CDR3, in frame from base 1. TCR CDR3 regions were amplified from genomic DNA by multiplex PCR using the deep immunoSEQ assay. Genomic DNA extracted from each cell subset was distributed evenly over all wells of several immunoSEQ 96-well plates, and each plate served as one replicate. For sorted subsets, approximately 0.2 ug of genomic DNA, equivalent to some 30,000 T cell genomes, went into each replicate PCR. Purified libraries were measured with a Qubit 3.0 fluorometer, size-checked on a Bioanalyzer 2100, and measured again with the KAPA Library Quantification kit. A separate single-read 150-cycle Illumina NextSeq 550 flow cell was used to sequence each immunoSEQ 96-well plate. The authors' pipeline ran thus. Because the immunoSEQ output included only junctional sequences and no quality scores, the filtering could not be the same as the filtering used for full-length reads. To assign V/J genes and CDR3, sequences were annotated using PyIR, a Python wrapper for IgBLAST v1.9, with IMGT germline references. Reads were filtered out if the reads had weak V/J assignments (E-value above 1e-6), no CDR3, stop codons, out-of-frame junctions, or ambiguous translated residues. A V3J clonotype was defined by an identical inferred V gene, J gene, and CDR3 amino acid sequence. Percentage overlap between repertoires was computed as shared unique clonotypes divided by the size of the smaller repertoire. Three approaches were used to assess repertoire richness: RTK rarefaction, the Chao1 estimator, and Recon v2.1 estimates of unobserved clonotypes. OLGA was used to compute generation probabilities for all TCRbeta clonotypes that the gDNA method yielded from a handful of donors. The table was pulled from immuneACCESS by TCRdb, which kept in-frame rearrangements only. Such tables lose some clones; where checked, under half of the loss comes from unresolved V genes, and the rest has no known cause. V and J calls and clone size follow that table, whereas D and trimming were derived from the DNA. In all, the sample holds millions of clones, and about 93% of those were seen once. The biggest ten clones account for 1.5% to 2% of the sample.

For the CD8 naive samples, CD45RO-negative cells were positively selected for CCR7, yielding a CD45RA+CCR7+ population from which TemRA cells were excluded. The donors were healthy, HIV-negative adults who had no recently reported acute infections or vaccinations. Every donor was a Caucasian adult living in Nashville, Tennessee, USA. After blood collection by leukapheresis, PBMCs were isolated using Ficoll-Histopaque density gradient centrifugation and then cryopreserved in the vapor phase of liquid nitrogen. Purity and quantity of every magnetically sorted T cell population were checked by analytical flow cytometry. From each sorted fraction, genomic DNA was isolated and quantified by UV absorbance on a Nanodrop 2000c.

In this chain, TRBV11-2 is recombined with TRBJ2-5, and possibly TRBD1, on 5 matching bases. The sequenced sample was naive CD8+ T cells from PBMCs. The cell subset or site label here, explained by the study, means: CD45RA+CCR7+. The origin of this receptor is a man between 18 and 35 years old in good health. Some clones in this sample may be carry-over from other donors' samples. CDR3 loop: CASSPPGRERETQYF. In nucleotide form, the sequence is TGTGCCAGCAGCCCCCCCGGCAGGGAAAGGGAGACCCAGTACTTC.